This T cell receptor beta chain was found in a study of blood T cell repertoires in COVID-19. Repertoires were generated with immunoSEQ multiplex PCR, while TCRdb's copy carries only in-frame clones and drops some. The data contain some 200,000 clones, about nine tenths of them seen just once; the ten biggest clones take up roughly 3.2%. Cohorts were determined from participant-reported clinical history. Losses at the gene ends were 4 bases for V and 6 bases for J; bases not matched to a gene: 5. CDR1 LGHDT and CDR2 YNNKEL come from the germline V gene (reference sequence). The length of the CDR3 is 13 residues.

This chain links TRBV3-1 (or the pseudogene TRBV3-2) with TRBJ1-2; 7 positions match TRBD1. The origin of this receptor is a woman in her 50s in a cohort exposed to, infected with or recovered from COVID-19 (not recorded which). The sample was PBMCs or T cells enriched from blood (not recorded which). DNA for the CDR3: TGTGCCAGCAGCCCCGGACAGGCAGATGGCTACACCTTC. Encoded protein: CASSPGQADGYTF.